Listed here are 26 T cell receptor beta chains from one sample, sequenced in a study of PD-L1 blockade in urothelial cancer. Some clones are missing from TCRdb's copy, which holds only in-frame ones; the method was immunoSEQ multiplex PCR. The table has about 91,000 clones, around four fifths seen once. The time point is: peripheral blood 6 weeks after treatment start. Sequenced here: PBMCs, sampled around atezolizumab (anti-PD-L1) treatment. Source of these receptors: a man aged 70-80 years with urothelial cancer.

The sample holds one count of this clone. Distinct nucleotide sequences in the sample also encode this CDR3. This rearrangement joins TRBV19 to TRBJ2-7; TRBD1 agrees at 8 bases. The V segment lost 1 base and the J segment 2 bases; nucleotides outside the gene matches: 4. Per the germline V gene, CDR1 is LNHDA and CDR2 is SQIVND (reference sequence). The CDR3 is 15 amino acids. The CDR3 DNA sequence: TGTGCCAGTAGTATAGGAGGGACAGGAGCCTACGAGCAGTACTTC. It specifies CASSIGGTGAYEQYF.

The chain has TRBV4-1 and TRBJ1-1; possibly TRBD1 for D (5 bases). Germline V gene lookup returns CDR1 MGHRA and CDR2 YSYEKL. Trimming shortened V by 1 base and J by 4 bases, and 7 bases separated the two germline ends. This CDR3 has 13 amino acids. CDR3 DNA: TGCGCCAGCAGCCAAGGGACAAGCACTGAAGCTTTCTTT. This gives the protein CASSQGTSTEAFF.

The chain uses TRBV2 and TRBJ2-1; 8 bases are a match to TRBD2. After removal of 10 bases from V and 6 bases from J, the junction contained 2 bases not matched to a gene. This CDR3 spans 11 amino acids. The germline gives CDR1 SNHLY, CDR2 FYNNEI. In DNA, the CDR3 is TGTGCCACCGGGACTAGCAATGAGCAGTTCTTC. This sequence encodes CATGTSNEQFF.

The table lists this clone with a few counts. The chain carries TRBV5-4 and TRBJ2-5; 12 bases align to TRBD2. Germline trimming cut 4 bases from V and 2 bases from J; bases unmatched to any gene: 3. This CDR3 contains 15 residues. Germline values: CDR1 SGHNT, CDR2 YYREEE (reference sequence). The CDR3 is CASSLGLAGQETQYF. The CDR3 nucleotides read TGTGCCAGCAGCCTAGGACTAGCGGGGCAAGAGACCCAGTACTTC.

The rearrangement joins TRBV29-1 to TRBJ1-2; no clear D gene. V shed 7 bases and J shed 4 bases, with 13 bases lying between them. Germline CDR1 SQVTM, CDR2 ANQGSEA. The CDR3 has 12 amino acids. In nucleotides, the CDR3 is TGCAGCGAGGAAGCGGGAGGCTATGGCTACACCTTC. Protein product: CSEEAGGYGYTF.

Only a few counts were recorded for this clone. The chain carries TRBV7-8 and TRBJ2-7, with D perhaps TRBD1 (5 bases). The CDR3 has 14 amino acids. V was cut by 2 bases and J by 6 bases, with 14 bases left in between. CDR1 and CDR2 from the germline V gene are SGHVS and FQNEAQ. Written as DNA, the CDR3 is TGTGCCAGCAGCTTAATAGCAGGGTCGGGCGAGCAGTACTTC. As protein: CASSLIAGSGEQYF.

This clone was seen just once. The gene calls are TRBV7-9 and TRBJ2-3; TRBD2 matches 11 bases. This CDR3 region has 16 residues. With 3 bases clipped from V and 5 bases from J, the junction kept 7 bases outside the gene matches. CDR1 and CDR2 from the germline V gene are SEHNR and FQNEAQ (reference sequence). The DNA of the CDR3 is TGTGCCAGCAGCTTTCTACTAGCGGGAGAGATAGATACGCAGTATTTT. It encodes CASSFLLAGEIDTQYF.

The J gene is TRBJ2-5, the V gene TRBV21-1; TRBD1, the table's D call, was not compared with the DNA. TRBV21-1 is listed as a pseudogene. This CDR3 is 16 amino acids long. DNA of the CDR3: TGTGCCAGCAGCAAAAGTCGGGACAGGGGATTGGAGACCCAGTACTTC. Translation: CASSKSRDRGLETQYF.

This clone appeared a single time. The chain recombines TRBV18 with TRBJ1-1, with D unresolved. Deletions cut 3 bases from V and 1 base from J, with 15 bases between. The germline CDR1 and CDR2 sequences are KGHSH and LQKENI. The CDR3 extends over 16 amino acids. The CDR3 nucleotides are TGTGCCAGCTCACCCTACTCGAATAACCAGAACACTGAAGCTTTCTTT. Its translation is CASSPYSNNQNTEAFF.

The chain uses TRBV6-6 and TRBJ2-5; D call uncertain. Germline CDR1 is MNHNY and CDR2 is SVGAGI (reference sequence). Trimming left V 5 bases short and J 4 bases short, with 8 bases between. The CDR3 loop spans 12 amino acids. The CDR3 reads CASSPGRETQYF. In nucleotides, the CDR3 is TGTGCCAGCAGTCCAGGTAGAGAGACCCAGTACTTC.

The rearrangement links TRBV7-9 to TRBJ2-7; D may be TRBD1 (6 bases). CDR1 and CDR2 (germline): SEHNR, FQNEAQ (reference sequence). Trimming removed 1 base at V and 1 base at J, with 8 bases between. The CDR3 extends over 14 amino acids. CDR3 in amino acids: CASSLGTVSYEQYF. The DNA of the CDR3 is TGTGCCAGCAGCTTAGGGACAGTGTCCTACGAGCAGTACTTC.

This chain links TRBV6-5 with TRBJ2-1, with D possibly TRBD2 on 5 matching bases. The V gene's germline CDR1 is MNHEY and CDR2 SVGAGI. This CDR3 contains 15 residues. The germline V and J ends were trimmed by 3 bases and 0 bases, with 9 bases remaining between them. Here the CDR3 reads CASSYSSGSYNEQFF. In nucleotides, the CDR3 is TGTGCCAGCAGTTATAGCAGCGGCTCCTACAATGAGCAGTTCTTC.

This rearrangement joins TRBV6-5 to TRBJ1-2, with D perhaps TRBD1 (6 bases). V lost 7 bases and J 8 bases, leaving 20 bases between the germline ends. The CDR3 totals 14 residues. Germline assignment: CDR1 MNHEY and CDR2 SVGAGI. The CDR3 DNA follows: TGTGCCAGCACCCCGCTTGGGCCTCAGGGGGGCTACACCTTC. Translation: CASTPLGPQGGYTF.

The chain joins TRBV4-1 to TRBJ2-7, with TRBD1 matching over 9 bases. V was pared by 4 bases and J by 4 bases, with 11 bases of the junction left unmatched. Germline V gene lookup returns CDR1 MGHRA and CDR2 YSYEKL. The CDR3 spans 16 residues. In DNA form, the CDR3 reads TGCGCCAGCAGCCCTACCCACCGCGGGACAGGGTACGAGCAGTACTTC. Translation gives CASSPTHRGTGYEQYF.

The chain uses TRBV6-1 and TRBJ2-4; 7 nucleotides match TRBD1. Germline-derived CDR1 and CDR2 are MNHNS and SASEGT. V lost 7 bases to trimming and J lost 7 bases; unmatched junction nucleotides: 7. CDR3 length equals 13 residues. In DNA form, the CDR3 reads TGTGCCAGCATCGCAGGGGGAGTGAACATTCAGTACTTC. It is translated as CASIAGGVNIQYF.

The chain carries TRBV9 and TRBJ2-1; D perhaps matches TRBD2 (5 bases). Germline V gene data show CDR1 as SGDLS and CDR2 as YYNGEE. Trimming removed 2 bases at V and 9 bases at J, with 15 bases between. The CDR3 loop spans 14 amino acids. The DNA of the CDR3 is TGTGCCAGCAGCGTGGGCCAACTGAGCGGTGAGCAGTTCTTC. Protein product: CASSVGQLSGEQFF. Full variable domain (remainder filled in from reference TRBV9 and TRBJ2-1): DSGVTQTPKHLITATGQRVTLRCSPRSGDLSVYWYQQSLDQGLQFLIQYYNGEERAKGNILERFSAQQFPDLHSELNLSSLELGDSALYFCASSVGQLSGEQFFGPGTRLTVL.

The chain combines TRBV4-2 with TRBJ1-6; 7 bases fit TRBD1. This CDR3 comprises 16 residues. V was pared by 1 base and J by 6 bases, with 6 bases of the junction left unmatched. Germline CDR1 is LGHNA and CDR2 is YNFKEQ. As DNA, the CDR3 is TGTGCCAGCAGCCAAGGTACAGGGGCGAGTAATTCACCCCTCCACTTT. It encodes CASSQGTGASNSPLHF.

The rearrangement links TRBV6-5 to TRBJ2-1; TRBD2 matches 8 bases. J gave up 4 bases and V 2 bases, and 4 bases lay outside the gene matches. CDR1 is MNHEY, CDR2 SVGAGI, per germline. The CDR3 extends over 15 amino acids. CDR3 region: CASSYNREGYNEQFF. The CDR3 DNA reads TGTGCCAGCAGTTACAATCGGGAGGGGTACAATGAGCAGTTCTTC.

The V and J genes are TRBV6-5 and TRBJ2-5, with a possible D match to TRBD1 (5 bases). The V and J ends lost 6 bases and 3 bases respectively, with 17 bases between them. There are 15 residues in the CDR3. Looked up from germline, CDR1 is MNHEY and CDR2 is SVGAGI. CDR3 sequence (DNA): TGTGCCAGCAGGACAGTCGTAAGGGGAAAAGAGACCCAGTACTTC. It translates to CASRTVVRGKETQYF.

This rearrangement joins TRBV6-6 to TRBJ2-7; TRBD2 is a possible D gene (6 bases). The CDR3 totals 14 residues. The V end was cut by 4 bases, the J end by 4 bases, with 14 bases between. The germline CDR1 and CDR2 sequences are MNHNY and SVGAGI (reference sequence). The CDR3 reads CASSSTRTTYEQYF. The CDR3 coding sequence is TGTGCCAGCAGTTCGACTAGAACAACTTACGAGCAGTACTTC.

The chain couples TRBV7-9 to TRBJ1-4, with 8 positions matching TRBD1. V shed 5 bases and J 3 bases; nucleotides not matched to a gene: 8. CDR3 size: 16 residues. Germline lookup yields CDR1 SEHNR and CDR2 FQNEAQ (reference sequence). CDR3: CASSPGQAGANEKLFF. The CDR3 DNA sequence: TGTGCCAGCAGCCCGGGACAGGCCGGCGCTAATGAAAAACTGTTTTTT.

J is TRBJ2-7 and V is TRBV11-3, with a tentative D call TRBD2 (5 bases). The V end was cut by 4 bases, the J end by 7 bases, with 11 bases between. The CDR3 loop spans 12 amino acids. In germline, CDR1 is SGHNT, CDR2 YENEEA. CDR3 nucleotide sequence: TGTGCCAGCAGCTCTAGCTCCGGGGAGCAGTACTTC. Residues: CASSSSSGEQYF.

The chain carries TRBV5-6 and TRBJ2-1; the match to TRBD2 covers 9 bases. The CDR3 sequence is 15 residues long. Germline V gene sequence: CDR1 SGHDT, CDR2 YYEEEE. With 2 bases clipped from V and 4 bases from J, the junction kept 4 bases outside the gene matches. In DNA, the CDR3 is TGTGCCAGCAGCTTTGCGGGGGGGAATTACAATGAGCAGTTCTTC. Its translation: CASSFAGGNYNEQFF.

This clone was detected once. The J gene is TRBJ1-1, the V gene TRBV7-6; D may be TRBD1 (5 bases). Per the germline V gene, CDR1 is SGHVS and CDR2 is FNYEAQ. CDR3 size: 16 residues. Trimming removed 3 bases at V and 4 bases at J, with 18 bases between. CDR3 sequence reads: CASSLQGVSTPTEAFF. DNA for the CDR3: TGTGCCAGCAGCTTGCAGGGTGTCTCAACCCCCACTGAAGCTTTCTTT.

The chain couples TRBV5-6 to TRBJ2-3, with 9 bases that match TRBD1. Per germline, CDR1 SGHDT and CDR2 YYEEEE. The V and J ends lost 3 bases and 2 bases, in that order; junction bases with no gene match: 7. The CDR3 spans 16 residues. The CDR3 here is CASSSDRGGPTDTQYF. The CDR3 coding sequence is TGTGCCAGCAGCTCGGACAGGGGAGGCCCCACAGATACGCAGTATTTT.

V gene TRBV7-2 combines with J gene TRBJ2-7; D is unresolved. Per the germline V gene, CDR1 is SGHTA and CDR2 is FQGNSA. The length of the CDR3 is 12 residues. Trimming cost V 4 bases and J 3 bases, with 7 bases left between them. The CDR3 coding sequence is TGTGCCAGCAGCTCCTCCCTCTACGAGCAGTACTTC. This encodes CASSSSLYEQYF.